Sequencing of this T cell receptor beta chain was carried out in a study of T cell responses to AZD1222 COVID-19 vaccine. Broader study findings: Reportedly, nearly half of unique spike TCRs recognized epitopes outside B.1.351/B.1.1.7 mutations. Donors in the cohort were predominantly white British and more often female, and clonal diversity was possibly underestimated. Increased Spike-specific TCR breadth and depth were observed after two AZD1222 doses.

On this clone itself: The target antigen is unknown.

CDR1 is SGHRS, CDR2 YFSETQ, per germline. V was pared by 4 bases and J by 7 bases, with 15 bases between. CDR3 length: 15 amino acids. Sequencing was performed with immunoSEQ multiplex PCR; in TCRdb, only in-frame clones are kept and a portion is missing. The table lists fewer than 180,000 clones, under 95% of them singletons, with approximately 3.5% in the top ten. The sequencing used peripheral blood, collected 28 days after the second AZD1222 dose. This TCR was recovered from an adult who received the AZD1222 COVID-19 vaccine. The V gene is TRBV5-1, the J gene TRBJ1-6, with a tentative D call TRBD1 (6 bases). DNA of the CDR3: TGCGCCAGCAGCAGGGTAGCAGGGGAAAATTCACCCCTCCACTTT. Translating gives CASSRVAGENSPLHF.